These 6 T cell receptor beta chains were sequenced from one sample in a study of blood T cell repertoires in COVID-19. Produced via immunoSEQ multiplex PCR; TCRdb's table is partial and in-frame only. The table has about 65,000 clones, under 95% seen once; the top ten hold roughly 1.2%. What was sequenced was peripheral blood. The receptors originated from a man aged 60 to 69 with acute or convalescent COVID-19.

CDR3 protein: CASSRQGGNQPQHF. The CDR3 nucleotides are TGTGCCAGCAGTAGACAGGGTGGCAATCAGCCCCAGCATTTT. This sequence joins TRBV2 and TRBJ1-5, with 7 nucleotides matching TRBD1. V lost 5 bases, J lost 2 bases, and 3 bases stayed unmatched. Germline values: CDR1 SNHLY, CDR2 FYNNEI. This CDR3 is 14 amino acids long.

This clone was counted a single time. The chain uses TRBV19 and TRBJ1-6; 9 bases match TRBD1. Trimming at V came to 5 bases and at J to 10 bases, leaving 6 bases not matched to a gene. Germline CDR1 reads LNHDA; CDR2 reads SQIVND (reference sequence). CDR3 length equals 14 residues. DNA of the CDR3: TGTGCCAGTAGTGCCGGGACAGGGTTATCACCCCTCCACTTT. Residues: CASSAGTGLSPLHF.

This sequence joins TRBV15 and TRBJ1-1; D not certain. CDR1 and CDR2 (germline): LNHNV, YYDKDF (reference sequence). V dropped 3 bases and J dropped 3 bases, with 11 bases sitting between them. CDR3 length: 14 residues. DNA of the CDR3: TGTGCCACCAGCAGTGGTGCCGGGTACACTGAAGCTTTCTTT. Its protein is CATSSGAGYTEAFF.

CDR3 loop: CASSSQGVTEAFF. The CDR3 DNA is TGTGCCAGCAGTTCGCAGGGGGTAACTGAAGCTTTCTTT. The chain uses TRBV6-6 and TRBJ1-1; TRBD1 matches 7 bases. The CDR3 has 13 residues. Germline V CDR1 and CDR2: MNHNY, SVGAGI (reference sequence). V dropped 4 bases and J dropped 5; count of bases not matched to a gene: 4.

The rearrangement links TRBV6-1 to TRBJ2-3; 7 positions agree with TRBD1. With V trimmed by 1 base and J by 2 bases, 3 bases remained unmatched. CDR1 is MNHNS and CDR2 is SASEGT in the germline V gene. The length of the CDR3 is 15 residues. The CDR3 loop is CASSEGQGPTDTQYF. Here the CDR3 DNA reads TGTGCCAGCAGTGAAGGACAGGGCCCCACAGATACGCAGTATTTT.

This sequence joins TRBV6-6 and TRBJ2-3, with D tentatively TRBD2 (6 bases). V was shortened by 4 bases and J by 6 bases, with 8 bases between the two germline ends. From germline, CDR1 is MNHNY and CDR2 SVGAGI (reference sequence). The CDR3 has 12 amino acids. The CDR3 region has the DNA TGTGCCAGCAGTTTTGGGGGGGATACGCAGTATTTT. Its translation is CASSFGGDTQYF.